The present T cell receptor (beta chain) was sequenced within a study of blood T cell repertoires in COVID-19. Overall study: COVID-19 samples from acute and convalescent phases originated in the United States, Italy and Spain. T cells, B-cell-depleted T cells, or PBMCs provided the cDNA or gDNA that served as material.

V was clipped by 2 bases and J by 1 base, with 11 bases between them. The CDR3 extends over 16 amino acids. Germline values: CDR1 KGHSY, CDR2 FQNENV. As handled by the study authors: Reference gene primer amplification in the assay estimated nucleated cell counts. Sequencing used immunoSEQ multiplex PCR; TCRdb keeps in-frame clones, though not all of them. V, J and clone size are those of that table, while D and trimming were read from the DNA. Altogether around 150,000 clones are present, 70% to 85% being singletons, with the ten largest covering 7.2%. J is TRBJ2-2 and V is TRBV16; perhaps TRBD2 as D (5 bases). This sequence originates from a woman aged 50 to 60 in a cohort sampled during active or convalescent COVID-19. What was sequenced was peripheral blood. The CDR3 region has the DNA TGTGCCAGCAGCCAAGTGGACTCGTGGAACACCGGGGAGCTGTTTTTT. Translated: CASSQVDSWNTGELFF.